This T cell receptor (beta chain) was captured by sequencing in a study of T cell responses to AZD1222 COVID-19 vaccine. Germline V gene data show CDR1 as MNHEY and CDR2 as SVGAGI. The CDR3 spans 13 residues. Trimming removed 10 bases from V and 5 bases from J; junction bases left unmatched: 8. The method was immunoSEQ multiplex PCR; TCRdb's version includes in-frame clones alone and lacks a portion of them. This table holds around 100,000 clones, almost 85% found once. V gene TRBV6-5 combines with J gene TRBJ2-5, with 9 bases aligning to TRBD1. The specimen comprised peripheral blood, sampled on day 0 of AZD1222 vaccination. The TCR comes from an adult in good health. The CDR3 region is CATHRGLRETQYF. As DNA, the CDR3 is TGTGCCACCCACAGGGGGCTCCGGGAGACCCAGTACTTC.